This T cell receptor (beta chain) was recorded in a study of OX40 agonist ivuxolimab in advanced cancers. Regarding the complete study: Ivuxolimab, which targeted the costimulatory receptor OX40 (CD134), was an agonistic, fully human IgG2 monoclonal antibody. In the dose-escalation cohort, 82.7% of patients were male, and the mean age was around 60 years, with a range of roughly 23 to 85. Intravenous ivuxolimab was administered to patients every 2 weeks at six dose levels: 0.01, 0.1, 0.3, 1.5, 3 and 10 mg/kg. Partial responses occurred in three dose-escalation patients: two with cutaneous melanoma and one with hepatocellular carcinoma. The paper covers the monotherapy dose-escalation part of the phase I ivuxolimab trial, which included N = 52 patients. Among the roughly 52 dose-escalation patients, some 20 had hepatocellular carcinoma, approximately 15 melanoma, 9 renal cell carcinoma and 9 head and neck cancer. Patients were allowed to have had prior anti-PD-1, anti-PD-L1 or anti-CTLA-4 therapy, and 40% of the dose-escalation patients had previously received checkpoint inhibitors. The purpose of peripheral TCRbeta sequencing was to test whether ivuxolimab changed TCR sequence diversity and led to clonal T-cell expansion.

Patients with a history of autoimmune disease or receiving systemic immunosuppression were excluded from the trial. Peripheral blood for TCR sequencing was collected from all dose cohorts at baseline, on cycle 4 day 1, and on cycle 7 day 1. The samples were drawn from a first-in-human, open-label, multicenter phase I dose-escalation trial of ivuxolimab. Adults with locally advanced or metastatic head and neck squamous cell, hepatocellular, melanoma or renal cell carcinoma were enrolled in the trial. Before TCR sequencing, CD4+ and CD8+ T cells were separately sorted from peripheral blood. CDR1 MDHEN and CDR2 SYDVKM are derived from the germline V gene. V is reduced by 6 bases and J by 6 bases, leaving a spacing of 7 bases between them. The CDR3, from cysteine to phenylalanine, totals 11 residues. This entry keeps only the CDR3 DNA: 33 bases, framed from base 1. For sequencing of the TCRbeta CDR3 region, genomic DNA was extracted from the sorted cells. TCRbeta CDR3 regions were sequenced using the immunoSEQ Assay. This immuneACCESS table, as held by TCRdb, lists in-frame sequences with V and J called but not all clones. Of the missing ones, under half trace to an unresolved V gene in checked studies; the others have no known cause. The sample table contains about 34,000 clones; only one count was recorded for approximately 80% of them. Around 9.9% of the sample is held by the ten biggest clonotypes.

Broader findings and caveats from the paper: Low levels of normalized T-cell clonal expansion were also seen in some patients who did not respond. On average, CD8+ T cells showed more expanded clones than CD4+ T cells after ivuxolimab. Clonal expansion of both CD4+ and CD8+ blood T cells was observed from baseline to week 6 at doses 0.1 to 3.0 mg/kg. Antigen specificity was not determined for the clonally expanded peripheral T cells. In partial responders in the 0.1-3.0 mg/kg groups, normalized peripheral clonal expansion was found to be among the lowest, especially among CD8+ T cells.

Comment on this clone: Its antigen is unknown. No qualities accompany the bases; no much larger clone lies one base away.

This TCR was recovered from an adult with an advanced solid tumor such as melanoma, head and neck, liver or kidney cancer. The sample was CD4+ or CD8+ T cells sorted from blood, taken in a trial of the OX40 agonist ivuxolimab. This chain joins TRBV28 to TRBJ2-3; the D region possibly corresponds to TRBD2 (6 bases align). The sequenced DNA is TGTGCCAGCAGCGGAGGGGATACGCAGTATTTT. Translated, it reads CASSGGDTQYF.